This passage covers 30 T cell receptor beta chains from one sample sequenced in a study of blood T cell repertoires in COVID-19. Sequencing was performed with immunoSEQ multiplex PCR; in TCRdb, only in-frame clones are kept and a portion is missing. Of under 300,000 clones in the sample, about four fifths were seen once. The sequenced sample was peripheral blood. The receptors shown here come from a human donor with COVID-19, enrolled during active disease. The donor label of this sample is uncertain.

This chain uses TRBV19 with TRBJ1-5, with a possible D match to TRBD1 (5 bases). Between the trimmed V and J ends, which lost 6 bases and 4 bases, there was a span of 16 bases. CDR1 is LNHDA and CDR2 is SQIVND in the germline V gene (reference sequence). The length of the CDR3 is 15 residues. CDR3 loop: CASRPTRQNNQPQHF. Here the CDR3 DNA reads TGTGCCAGTAGACCCACCAGACAGAATAATCAGCCCCAGCATTTT.

The CDR3 nucleotides are TGTGCCAGCAGCTTGGGGACTAGCCCCACAGATACGCAGTATTTT. Encoded protein: CASSLGTSPTDTQYF. The genes are TRBV5-6 and TRBJ2-3; 8 bases fit TRBD2. CDR3 length: 15 amino acids. Germline values: CDR1 SGHDT, CDR2 YYEEEE. Germline trimming cut 0 bases from V and 2 bases from J; bases unmatched to any gene: 2.

V usage is TRBV6-6 and J usage is TRBJ2-3, with TRBD1 matching 9 bases. After removal of 7 bases from V and 5 bases from J, the junction contained 7 bases not matched to a gene. The CDR3 spans 14 residues. Germline V gene sequence: CDR1 MNHNY, CDR2 SVGAGI (reference sequence). The CDR3 sequence: CASTEGQGIDTQYF. In DNA, the CDR3 is TGTGCCAGCACCGAGGGACAGGGAATAGATACGCAGTATTTT.

Here the CDR3 reads CASSRFGGRSYEQYF. The DNA for the CDR3 is TGTGCCAGCAGCCGGTTCGGAGGGAGAAGCTACGAGCAGTACTTC. The chain combines TRBV13 with TRBJ2-7; possibly TRBD2 for D (6 bases). CDR3 size: 15 residues. Germline V gene lookup returns CDR1 PRHDT and CDR2 FYEKMQ (reference sequence). V was pared by 5 bases and J by 3 bases, with 17 bases between.

This chain connects TRBV28 to TRBJ2-7; 10 nucleotides agree with TRBD1. The CDR3 has 17 residues. The junction had 17 bases not matched to a gene; V was cut back by 6 bases and J by 6 bases. CDR1 is MDHEN, CDR2 SYDVKM, per germline. The CDR3: CASSLTLRDRGLGEQYF. As DNA, the CDR3 is TGTGCCAGCAGCCTTACCCTCCGGGACAGGGGACTGGGCGAGCAGTACTTC.

This clone was seen a handful of times. V gene TRBV6-4 combines with J gene TRBJ1-2; perhaps TRBD1 as D (6 bases). Trimming shortened V by 6 bases and J by 8 bases, and 19 bases separated the two germline ends. The CDR3 covers 14 residues. Per germline, CDR1 MRHNA and CDR2 SNTAGT. CDR3 sequence: CASRPSGVFGGYTF. In nucleotides, the CDR3 is TGTGCCAGCAGACCTTCAGGGGTTTTCGGGGGCTACACCTTC.

The rearrangement links TRBV28 to TRBJ2-2, with 8 nucleotides matching TRBD1. The germline CDR1 and CDR2 sequences are MDHEN and SYDVKM. The CDR3 is made up of 16 amino acids. The J segment lost 4 bases and the V segment lost 4 bases, leaving 8 bases of the junction unmatched. Here the CDR3 DNA reads TGTGCCAGCAGTTCCCTCGGACAGGGAGGCACCGGGGAGCTGTTTTTT. Translated, it gives CASSSLGQGGTGELFF.

This chain links TRBV29-1 with TRBJ2-1; 7 bases are a match to TRBD2. CDR1 is SQVTM and CDR2 is ANQGSEA in the germline V gene. V dropped 1 base and J dropped 7; count of bases not matched to a gene: 10. The CDR3 is 15 amino acids. The DNA for the CDR3 is TGCAGCGTTGAAGGGCCCCGACTAGCAAAAAATGAGCAGTTCTTC. Translated: CSVEGPRLAKNEQFF.

The chain is built from TRBV7-9 and TRBJ1-1, with a weak D call TRBD1 (6 bases). V lost 5 bases and J 2 bases, leaving 15 bases between the germline ends. The CDR3 contains 15 residues. The germline V gene encodes CDR1 SEHNR and CDR2 FQNEAQ (reference sequence). CDR3 nucleotide sequence: TGTGCCAGCAGCCCGCCGGGACACATAAACACTGAAGCTTTCTTT. It specifies CASSPPGHINTEAFF.

This rearrangement joins TRBV4-3 to TRBJ1-1, with D hard to call. The CDR3 totals 17 residues. With 0 bases removed from V and 4 bases from J, the gap between germline ends came to 18 bases. Germline values: CDR1 LGHNA, CDR2 YSLEER. In DNA form, the CDR3 reads TGCGCCAGCAGCCAAGATCTAGAGGCCACGCCTGGCACTGAAGCTTTCTTT. It yields the protein CASSQDLEATPGTEAFF.

The V and J genes are TRBV6-1 and TRBJ1-6; D gene unclear. V was shortened by 3 bases and J by 9 bases, with 9 bases between the two germline ends. The V gene's germline CDR1 is MNHNS and CDR2 SASEGT. The CDR3 runs to 13 residues. The CDR3: CASSDIASSPLHF. The CDR3 nucleotides are TGTGCCAGCAGTGATATAGCAAGTTCACCCCTCCACTTT.

The chain employs TRBV6-2 or TRBV6-3 and TRBJ2-3, with 8 bases that match TRBD2. Germline V gene sequence: CDR1 MNHEY, CDR2 SVGEGT. This CDR3 has 15 amino acids. After removal of 2 bases from V and 4 bases from J, the junction contained 5 bases not matched to a gene. In DNA form, the CDR3 reads TGTGCCAGCAGTTACGGGACTAGTTTTTCAGATACGCAGTATTTT. This encodes CASSYGTSFSDTQYF.

V usage is TRBV19 and J usage is TRBJ2-3; 10 bases are a match to TRBD2. This CDR3 comprises 14 residues. Germline CDR1 and CDR2: LNHDA and SQIVND (reference sequence). After removal of 7 bases from V and 4 bases from J, the junction contained 5 bases not matched to a gene. The CDR3 coding sequence is TGTGCCAGTAATCCTAGCGGGAGTCCAGATACGCAGTATTTT. As protein: CASNPSGSPDTQYF.

There are a few counts of this clone. The rearrangement links TRBV19 to TRBJ1-3, with D unresolved. CDR3 length: 14 residues. Trimming left V 7 bases short and J 4 bases short, with 14 bases between. CDR1 is LNHDA, CDR2 SQIVND, per germline (reference sequence). CDR3 sequence reads: CASTEGVAGNTIYF. The DNA for the CDR3 is TGTGCCAGTACCGAGGGAGTTGCGGGAAACACCATATATTTT.

This clone was recorded only once. The V gene is TRBV19, the J gene TRBJ1-1; maybe TRBD1 (6 bases). Trimming stripped 6 bases from V and 2 bases from J, with 13 bases between. This CDR3 region has 14 residues. The germline V gene encodes CDR1 LNHDA and CDR2 SQIVND (reference sequence). CDR3 sequence reads: CASRPGDLNTEAFF. CDR3 nucleotides: TGTGCCAGTAGGCCAGGGGACCTAAACACTGAAGCTTTCTTT.

The chain has TRBV11-2 and TRBJ1-1; D unresolved. Trimming took off 2 bases at V and 1 base at J, with 5 bases between the two ends. The CDR3 totals 13 residues. CDR1 SGHAT and CDR2 FQNNGV come from the germline V gene. Here the CDR3 reads CASSLSGNTEAFF. Here the CDR3 DNA reads TGTGCCAGCAGCTTATCAGGGAACACTGAAGCTTTCTTT. The full variable domain, completed using reference TRBV11-2 and TRBJ1-1, is EAGVAQSPRYKIIEKRQSVAFWCNPISGHATLYWYQQILGQGPKLLIQFQNNGVVDDSQLPKDRFSAERLKGVDSTLKIQPAKLEDSAVYLCASSLSGNTEAFFGQGTRLTVV.

The rearrangement uses TRBV28 and TRBJ2-5, with 10 bases lining up with TRBD2. CDR1 is MDHEN, CDR2 SYDVKM, per germline. The CDR3 length is 15 residues. The J segment lost 0 bases and the V segment lost 6 bases, leaving 4 bases of the junction unmatched. The CDR3: CASSLSGRYQETQYF. CDR3 sequence (DNA): TGTGCCAGCAGCCTTAGCGGGAGGTACCAAGAGACCCAGTACTTC.

The rearrangement joins TRBV18 to TRBJ1-6, with 9 positions matching TRBD1. The length of the CDR3 is 14 residues. The V and J ends lost 3 bases and 9 bases, in that order; junction bases with no gene match: 3. Germline loops: CDR1 KGHSH, CDR2 LQKENI. CDR3 sequence (DNA): TGTGCCAGCTCACCCTCGGACAGGGGTTCACCCCTCCACTTT. Its translation: CASSPSDRGSPLHF.

The V gene is TRBV9, the J gene TRBJ2-3; 9 bases align to TRBD1. Trimming took 4 bases from V and 2 from J; bases not matched to a gene: 11. Germline V gene sequence: CDR1 SGDLS, CDR2 YYNGEE. The CDR3 runs 17 residues. DNA for the CDR3: TGTGCCAGCAGCCTACAACCCTGGGACAGGGACACAGATACGCAGTATTTT. It codes for CASSLQPWDRDTDTQYF.

Here the CDR3 DNA reads TGTGCCAGCAGCTTGGTAGCAGGGGAGGGAGAGACCCAGTACTTC. Amino acids: CASSLVAGEGETQYF. The gene calls are TRBV5-6 and TRBJ2-5; TRBD2 might be the D (7 bases). Germline values: CDR1 SGHDT, CDR2 YYEEEE. This CDR3 has 15 amino acids. V was clipped by 0 bases and J by 4 bases, with 13 bases between them. The full variable domain, in which reference TRBV5-6 and TRBJ2-5 provide the parts outside the CDR3, is DAGVTQSPTHLIKTRGQQVTLRCSPKSGHDTVSWYQQALGQGPQFIFQYYEEEERQRGNFPDRFSGHQFPNYSSELNVNALLLGDSALYLCASSLVAGEGETQYFGPGTRLLVL.

The chain joins TRBV11-1 to TRBJ2-3; 9 nucleotides line up with TRBD2. V shed 0 bases, J shed 2 bases, and the junction held 9 bases outside the gene matches. The CDR3 extends over 18 amino acids. Germline V gene data show CDR1 as SGHAT and CDR2 as FQDESV (reference sequence). CDR3 region: CASSLAGAGGPTTDTQYF. In DNA, the CDR3 is TGTGCCAGCAGCTTAGCCGGAGCGGGAGGCCCTACCACAGATACGCAGTATTTT.

The CDR3 here is CASSQSLTSGRETQYF. The CDR3 DNA is TGTGCCAGCAGCCAATCCTTGACTAGCGGGAGGGAGACCCAGTACTTC. This chain joins TRBV3-1 (or the pseudogene TRBV3-2) and TRBJ2-5; 13 bases agree with TRBD2. The germline CDR1 and CDR2 sequences are LGHDT and YNNKEL (reference sequence). This CDR3 is 16 amino acids long. The V gene end was trimmed by 2 bases and the J gene end by 5 bases; junction bases not matched to a gene: 5.

This clone has just one count. The CDR3 loop is CASSLPSGGLQETQYF. The CDR3 coding sequence is TGCGCCAGCAGCCTGCCTAGCGGGGGACTTCAAGAGACCCAGTACTTC. This rearrangement joins TRBV5-1 to TRBJ2-5, with 10 bases lining up with TRBD2. The CDR3 extends over 16 amino acids. CDR1 is SGHRS, CDR2 YFSETQ, per germline. Unmatched junction bases numbered 8, after V lost 4 bases and J lost 2 bases.

The rearrangement uses TRBV10-3 and TRBJ2-3, with a weak D call TRBD2 (7 bases). Germline-derived CDR1 and CDR2 are ENHRY and SYGVKD. Trimming stripped 9 bases from V and 2 bases from J, with 15 bases between. This CDR3 spans 14 amino acids. Written as DNA, the CDR3 is TGTGCCATACCCGGCGGGGGCAACACAGATACGCAGTATTTT. Translation gives CAIPGGGNTDTQYF.

The chain uses TRBV9 and TRBJ1-2; maybe TRBD1 (6 bases). Germline V lookup: CDR1 SGDLS, CDR2 YYNGEE. Trimming shortened V by 6 bases and J by 4 bases, and 13 bases separated the two germline ends. CDR3 length: 13 amino acids. The CDR3 region has the DNA TGTGCCAGCACAGGGGCCTCGGCCTATGGCTACACCTTC. Encoded protein: CASTGASAYGYTF.

This clone occurred a few times. The gene calls are TRBV18 and TRBJ1-3; TRBD1 might be the D (6 bases). CDR3 length: 15 amino acids. Germline loops: CDR1 KGHSH, CDR2 LQKENI. Trimming stripped 3 bases from V and 4 bases from J, with 13 bases between. The DNA for the CDR3 is TGTGCCAGCTCACCCAGGGGTTTAACGGGAAACACCATATATTTT. It encodes CASSPRGLTGNTIYF.

This chain uses TRBV7-2 with TRBJ1-2; TRBD1 agrees at 7 bases. Germline assignment: CDR1 SGHTA and CDR2 FQGNSA. This CDR3 is built from 13 residues. V was pared by 3 bases and J by 8 bases, with 6 bases of the junction left unmatched. DNA for the CDR3: TGTGCCAGCAGCTTGGTGACAGGGAGCGGCTACACCTTC. This gives the protein CASSLVTGSGYTF.

This clone was recorded a few times. The V and J genes are TRBV6-5 and TRBJ2-2, with D tentatively TRBD2 (7 bases). Looked up from germline, CDR1 is MNHEY and CDR2 is SVGAGI. V was shortened by 0 bases and J by 3 bases, with 11 bases between the two germline ends. This CDR3 is built from 16 residues. CDR3 region: CASSYSGGQDTGELFF. CDR3 DNA sequence: TGTGCCAGCAGTTACTCCGGGGGGCAGGACACCGGGGAGCTGTTTTTT.

The V gene is TRBV7-2, the J gene TRBJ2-5; 8 bases agree with TRBD2. Germline CDR1 is SGHTA and CDR2 is FQGNSA. This CDR3 spans 17 amino acids. J was trimmed by 6 bases and V by 2 bases; bases with no gene match: 14. CDR3 sequence (DNA): TGTGCCAGCAGCTTATGGCGGGAGGCCCGATCGGGGCAGACCCAGTACTTC. Translation: CASSLWREARSGQTQYF.

The rearrangement uses TRBV28 and TRBJ2-7; TRBD1 matches at 8 bases. The ends lost 4 bases at V and 3 bases at J; junction bases unmatched: 8. Germline values: CDR1 MDHEN, CDR2 SYDVKM. The CDR3 has 15 residues. CDR3 protein: CASSSQTGAGYEQYF. The CDR3 region has the DNA TGTGCCAGCAGTTCTCAGACAGGGGCGGGCTACGAGCAGTACTTC.